Only a few counts were recorded for the clone carrying this T cell receptor (beta chain). Antigen specificity is unknown. Combining a sample-barcoded 5' primer with a J-beta primer mix, a second PCR ran for 7 to 11 cycles. MiXCR, run by TCRdb on the 5' RACE reads, gives a single entry per CDR3 protein. This repertoire shows 780,000 or so distinct CDR3 sequences, approximately 55% found once; its top ten account for approximately 40%. It was about 9.4 milliliters of peripheral blood that were drawn from each donor. There were at least 6 micrograms of total RNA extracted from every sample. CDR1 and CDR2 from the germline V gene are LNHNV and YYDKDF (reference sequence). The CDR3 consists of 15 residues. Between the trimmed V and J ends, which lost 1 base and 4 bases, there was a span of 8 bases. This sample is part of a study of blood T cells in healthy people across ages. Overall study findings and caveats: Possibly confounding the expanded clonotype changes was the fact that donor CMV status was unknown. Calculation of diversity from one million T cells yielded estimates considered to be underestimates.

The V gene is TRBV15, the J gene TRBJ2-6; tentatively, D is TRBD1 (5 bases). This TCR was sampled from a man older than 75 in good health. Specimen: blood. The CDR3 here is CATSRAGSGANVLTF. The CDR3 nucleotides are TGTGCCACCAGCAGAGCAGGGTCCGGGGCCAACGTCCTGACTTTC.